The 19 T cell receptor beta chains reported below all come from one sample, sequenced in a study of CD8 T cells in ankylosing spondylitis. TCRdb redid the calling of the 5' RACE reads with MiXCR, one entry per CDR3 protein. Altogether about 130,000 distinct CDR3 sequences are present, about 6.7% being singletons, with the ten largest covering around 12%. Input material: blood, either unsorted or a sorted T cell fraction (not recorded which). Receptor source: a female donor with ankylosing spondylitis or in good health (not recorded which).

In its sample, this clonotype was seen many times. CDR3 nucleotide sequence: TGTGCCAGCAGCTTAGAGAGCGGGTTAGGCACAGATACGCAGTATTTT. Translating it yields CASSLESGLGTDTQYF. The chain combines TRBV7-3 with TRBJ2-3; possibly TRBD2 for D (6 bases). V was pared by 2 bases and J by 1 base, with 13 bases between. Per the germline V gene, CDR1 is SGHTA and CDR2 is FQGTGA. The CDR3 has 16 amino acids.

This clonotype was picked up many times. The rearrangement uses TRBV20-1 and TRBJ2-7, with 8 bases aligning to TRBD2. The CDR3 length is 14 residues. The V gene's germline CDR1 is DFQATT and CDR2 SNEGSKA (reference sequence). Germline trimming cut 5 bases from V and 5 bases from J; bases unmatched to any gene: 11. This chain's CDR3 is CSAPPGLVVHEQYF. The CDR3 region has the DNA TGCAGTGCTCCACCGGGACTAGTGGTCCACGAGCAGTACTTC.

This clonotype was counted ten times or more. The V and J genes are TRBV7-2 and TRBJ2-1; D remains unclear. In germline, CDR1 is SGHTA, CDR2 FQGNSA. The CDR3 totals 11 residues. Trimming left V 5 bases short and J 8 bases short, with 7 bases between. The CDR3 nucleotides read TGTGCCAGCAGCCCGTTATATGAGCAGTTCTTC. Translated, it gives CASSPLYEQFF. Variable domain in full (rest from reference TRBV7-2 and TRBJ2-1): GAGVSQSPSNKVTEKGKDVELRCDPISGHTALYWYRQSLGQGLEFLIYFQGNSAPDKSGLPSDRFSAERTGGSVSTLTIQRTQQEDSAVYLCASSPLYEQFFGPGTRLTVL.

CDR3 protein: CSARPSGAQETQYF. CDR3 nucleotide sequence: TGCAGTGCTAGACCCTCGGGGGCGCAAGAGACCCAGTACTTC. This rearrangement joins TRBV20-1 to TRBJ2-5; perhaps D is TRBD1 or TRBD2 (6 bases each). This CDR3 is 14 amino acids long. With 2 bases removed from V and 2 bases from J, the gap between germline ends came to 12 bases. Germline V gene lookup returns CDR1 DFQATT and CDR2 SNEGSKA (reference sequence).

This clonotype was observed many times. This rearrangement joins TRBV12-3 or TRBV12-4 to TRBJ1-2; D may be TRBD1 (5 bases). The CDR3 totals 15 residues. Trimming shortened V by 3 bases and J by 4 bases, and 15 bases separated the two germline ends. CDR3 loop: CASSLGRRAGYGYTF. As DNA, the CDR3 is TGTGCCAGCAGTTTGGGGCGCAGGGCTGGCTATGGCTACACCTTC.

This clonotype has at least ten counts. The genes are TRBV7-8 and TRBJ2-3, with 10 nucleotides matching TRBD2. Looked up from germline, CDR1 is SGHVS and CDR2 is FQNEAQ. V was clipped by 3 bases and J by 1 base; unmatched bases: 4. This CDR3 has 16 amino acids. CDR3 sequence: CASSFTSGMRTDTQYF. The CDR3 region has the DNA TGTGCCAGCAGCTTCACTAGCGGGATGCGCACAGATACGCAGTATTTT.

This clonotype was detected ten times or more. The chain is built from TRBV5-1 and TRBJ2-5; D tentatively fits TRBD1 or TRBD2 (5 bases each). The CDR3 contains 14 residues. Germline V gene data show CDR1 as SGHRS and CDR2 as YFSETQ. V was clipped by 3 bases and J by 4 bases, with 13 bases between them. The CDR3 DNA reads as TGCGCCAGCAGCTCGCAGGGAGAGGGAGAGACCCAGTACTTC. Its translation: CASSSQGEGETQYF.

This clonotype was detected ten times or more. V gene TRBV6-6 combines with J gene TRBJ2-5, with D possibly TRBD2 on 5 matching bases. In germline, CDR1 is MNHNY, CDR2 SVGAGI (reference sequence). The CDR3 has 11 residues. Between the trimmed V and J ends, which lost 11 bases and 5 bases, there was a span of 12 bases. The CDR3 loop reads CAGQTGETQYF. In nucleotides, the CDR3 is TGTGCCGGTCAAACGGGGGAGACCCAGTACTTC.

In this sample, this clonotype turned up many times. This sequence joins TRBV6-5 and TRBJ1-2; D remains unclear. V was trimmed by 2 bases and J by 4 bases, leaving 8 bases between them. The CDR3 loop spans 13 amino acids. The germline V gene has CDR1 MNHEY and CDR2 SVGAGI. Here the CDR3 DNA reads TGTGCCAGCAGTTACGGGCAGAGCTATGGCTACACCTTC. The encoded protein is CASSYGQSYGYTF.

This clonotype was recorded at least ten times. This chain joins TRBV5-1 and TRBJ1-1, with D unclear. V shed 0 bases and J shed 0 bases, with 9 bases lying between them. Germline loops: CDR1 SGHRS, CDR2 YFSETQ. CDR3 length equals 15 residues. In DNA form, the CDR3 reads TGCGCCAGCAGCTTGGGACACGTCATGAACACTGAAGCTTTCTTT. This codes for CASSLGHVMNTEAFF.

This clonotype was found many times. As DNA, the CDR3 is TGTGCCAGCAGCCCCGGACAGGGGCGCACTGAAGCTTTCTTT. Amino acids: CASSPGQGRTEAFF. The rearrangement uses TRBV7-9 and TRBJ1-1; 9 bases fit TRBD1. V lost 5 bases, J lost 4 bases, and 5 bases stayed unmatched. The CDR3 spans 14 residues. The germline V gene encodes CDR1 SEHNR and CDR2 FQNEAQ (reference sequence).

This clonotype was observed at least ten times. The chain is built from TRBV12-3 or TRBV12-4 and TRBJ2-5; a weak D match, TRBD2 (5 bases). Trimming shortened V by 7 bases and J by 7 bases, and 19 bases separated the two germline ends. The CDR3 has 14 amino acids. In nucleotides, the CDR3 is TGTGCCAGCACCGCTAGCCCCATCGCAGGGACCCAGTACTTC. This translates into CASTASPIAGTQYF.

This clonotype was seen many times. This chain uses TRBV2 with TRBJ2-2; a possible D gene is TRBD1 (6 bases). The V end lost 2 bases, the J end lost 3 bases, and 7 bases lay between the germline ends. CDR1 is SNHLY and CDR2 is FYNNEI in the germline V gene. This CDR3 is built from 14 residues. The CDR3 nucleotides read TGTGCCAGCAGTGAATACAGGGACACCGGGGAGCTGTTTTTT. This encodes CASSEYRDTGELFF.

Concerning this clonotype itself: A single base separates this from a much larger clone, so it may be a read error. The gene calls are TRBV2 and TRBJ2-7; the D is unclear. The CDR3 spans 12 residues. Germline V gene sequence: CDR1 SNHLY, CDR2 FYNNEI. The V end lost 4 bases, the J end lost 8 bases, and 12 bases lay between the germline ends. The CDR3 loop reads CASSVSTHKQYF. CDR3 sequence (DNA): TGTGCCAGCAGTGTATCGACTCACAAGCAGTACTTC.

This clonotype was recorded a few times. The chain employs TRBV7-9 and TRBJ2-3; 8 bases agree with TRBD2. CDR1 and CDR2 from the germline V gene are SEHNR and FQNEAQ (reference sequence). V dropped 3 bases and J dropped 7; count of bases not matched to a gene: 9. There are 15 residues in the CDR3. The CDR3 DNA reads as TGTGCCAGCAGCTTTTTTAGCGGGGATAAAAATACGCAGTATTTT. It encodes CASSFFSGDKNTQYF.

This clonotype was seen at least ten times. In nucleotides, the CDR3 is TGTGCCACCAGCACGCGGGGCTTAAATCAGCCCCAGCATTTT. Its protein is CATSTRGLNQPQHF. The chain links TRBV15 to TRBJ1-5; a possible D gene is TRBD1 (5 bases). This CDR3 spans 14 amino acids. In germline, CDR1 is LNHNV, CDR2 YYDKDF (reference sequence). V was trimmed by 4 bases and J by 4 bases, leaving 11 bases between them.

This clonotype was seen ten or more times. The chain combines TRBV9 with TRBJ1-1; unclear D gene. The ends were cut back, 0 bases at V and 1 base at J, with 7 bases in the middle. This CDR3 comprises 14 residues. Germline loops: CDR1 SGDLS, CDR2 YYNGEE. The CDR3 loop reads CASSVGSSNTEAFF. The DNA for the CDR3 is TGTGCCAGCAGCGTAGGTAGCTCGAACACTGAAGCTTTCTTT.

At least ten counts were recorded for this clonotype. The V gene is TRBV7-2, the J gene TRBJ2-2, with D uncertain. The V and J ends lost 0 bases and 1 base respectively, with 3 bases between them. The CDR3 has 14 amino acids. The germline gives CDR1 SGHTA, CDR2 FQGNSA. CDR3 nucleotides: TGTGCCAGCAGCTTAGCACAGAACACCGGGGAGCTGTTTTTT. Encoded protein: CASSLAQNTGELFF.

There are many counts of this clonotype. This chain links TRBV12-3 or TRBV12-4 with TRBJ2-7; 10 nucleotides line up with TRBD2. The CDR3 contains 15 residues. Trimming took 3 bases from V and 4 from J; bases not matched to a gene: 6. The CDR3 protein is CASSLERGGRYEQYF. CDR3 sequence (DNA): TGTGCCAGCAGTTTGGAGCGGGGGGGGCGGTACGAGCAGTACTTC.